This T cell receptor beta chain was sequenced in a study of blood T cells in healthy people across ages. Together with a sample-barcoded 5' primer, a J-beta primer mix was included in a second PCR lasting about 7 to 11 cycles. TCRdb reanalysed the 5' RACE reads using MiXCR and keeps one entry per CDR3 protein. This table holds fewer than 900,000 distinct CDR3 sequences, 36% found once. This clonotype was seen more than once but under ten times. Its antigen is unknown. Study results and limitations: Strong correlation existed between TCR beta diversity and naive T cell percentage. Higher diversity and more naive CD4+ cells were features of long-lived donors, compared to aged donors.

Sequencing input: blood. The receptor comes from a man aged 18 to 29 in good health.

Here the CDR3 reads CASSPGQIGYGYTF. The CDR3 DNA reads as TGCGCCAGCAGCCCCGGACAGATCGGCTATGGCTACACCTTC. J is TRBJ1-2 and V is TRBV5-1, with D possibly being TRBD1 (6 bases). Germline V lookup: CDR1 SGHRS, CDR2 YFSETQ. Trimming took 4 bases from V and 4 from J, leaving 14 bases between them. There are 14 residues in the CDR3.